This record looks at one T cell receptor beta chain sequence and its context. CD8+ and CD4+ blood T cells underwent TCR beta sequencing. Controls were healthy donors (matched for age and sex). This CDR3 has 15 residues. V lost 5 bases and J lost 8, with 24 bases in between. Germline CDR1 SQVTM, CDR2 ANQGSEA. These data are taken from a study of CD8 T cells in Susac syndrome. Random hexamers served to reverse transcribe roughly 0.5 to 1 ug RNA. It was immunoSEQ multiplex PCR that amplified TCR beta CDR3 across 54 Vbeta and 13 Jbeta. TCRdb re-analysed the immunoSEQ multiplex PCR reads in MiXCR, keeping a single row per CDR3 protein. Of about 120,000 distinct CDR3 sequences in the sample, less than 95% are singletons; the top ten hold roughly 0.12%.

This receptor was taken from a human donor in good health. The chain employs TRBV29-1 and TRBJ1-2, with D perhaps TRBD1 (5 bases). The source material was CD8+ T cells from PBMCs. CDR3 in DNA: TGCAGCGTTTACCCGTCCGGGACGGCGGGCGAGGGCTACACCTTC. Translating gives CSVYPSGTAGEGYTF.